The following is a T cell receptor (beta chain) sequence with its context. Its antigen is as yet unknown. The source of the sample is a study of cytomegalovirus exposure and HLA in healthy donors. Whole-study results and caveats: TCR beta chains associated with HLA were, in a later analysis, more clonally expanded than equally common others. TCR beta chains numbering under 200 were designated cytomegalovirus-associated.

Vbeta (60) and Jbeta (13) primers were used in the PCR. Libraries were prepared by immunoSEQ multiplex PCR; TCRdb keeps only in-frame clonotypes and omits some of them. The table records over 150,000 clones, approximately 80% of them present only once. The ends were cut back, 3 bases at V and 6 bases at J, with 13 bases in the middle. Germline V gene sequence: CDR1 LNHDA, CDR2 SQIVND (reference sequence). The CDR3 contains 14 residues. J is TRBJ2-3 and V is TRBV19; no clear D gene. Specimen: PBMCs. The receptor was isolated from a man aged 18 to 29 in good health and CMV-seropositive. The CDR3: CASSILNYRDTQYF. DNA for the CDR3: TGTGCCAGTAGTATTCTCAACTATCGGGATACGCAGTATTTT.